The rows below give T cell receptor beta chains drawn from one sample of a study of blood T cell repertoires in COVID-19. Clones were read by immunoSEQ multiplex PCR, and TCRdb kept only the in-frame ones, dropping some. Counted here are 55,000 to 65,000 clones, over 75% occurring once; the ten biggest clones make up roughly 5%. The sample consisted of peripheral blood. All receptors come from a man older than 75 in a cohort sampled during active COVID-19. Both conserved end residues are part of each CDR3. The order of the fields is V gene, clone size, CDR3 length, D gene, J gene, CDR3 protein, CDR3 DNA. A D gene is named only where the DNA matches it firmly. The listing skips clone size in some rows; elsewhere it reads once, few, many or a size class.

TRBV28	.	12	.	TRBJ1-1	CASTGLNTEAFF	TGTGCCAGCACCGGACTAAATACTGAAGCTTTCTTT
TRBV7-2	.	14	.	TRBJ2-5	CASSLSSVEETQYF	TGTGCCAGCAGCTTGAGTAGCGTCGAAGAGACCCAGTACTTC
TRBV6-6	few	15	.	TRBJ1-5	CASSQLTGSNQPQHF	TGTGCCAGCAGTCAGTTGACAGGAAGCAATCAGCCCCAGCATTTT
TRBV7-3	few	13	.	TRBJ1-1	CASSLTRNTEAFF	TGTGCCAGCAGCTTGACAAGAAACACTGAAGCTTTCTTT
TRBV2	.	17	TRBD1	TRBJ1-2	CASSDPGQGTTNYGYTF	TGTGCCAGCAGTGACCCGGGACAGGGGACCACTAACTATGGCTACACCTTC
TRBV18	.	17	.	TRBJ2-1	CASSPNGQGRTYNEQFF	TGTGCCAGCTCACCGAACGGTCAGGGAAGAACCTACAATGAGCAGTTCTTC
TRBV19	.	17	TRBD1	TRBJ1-6	CASRARSQGVKNSPLHF	TGTGCCAGTAGGGCGAGATCTCAGGGGGTCAAGAATTCACCCCTCCACTTT
TRBV5-4	.	14	.	TRBJ1-1	CASTYGGRNTEAFF	TGTGCCAGCACCTACGGGGGGCGCAACACTGAAGCTTTCTTT
TRBV5-1	once	14	TRBD1	TRBJ1-2	CASSLGGGAAGYTF	TGCGCCAGCAGCTTGGGAGGGGGCGCGGCAGGCTACACCTTC
TRBV5-1	.	15	.	TRBJ1-1	CASSLAPGLSTEAFF	TGCGCCAGCAGCTTGGCGCCGGGGTTGAGCACTGAAGCTTTCTTT
TRBV19	.	12	.	TRBJ2-5	CASSSRQETQYF	TGTGCCAGTAGTTCACGGCAAGAGACCCAGTACTTC
TRBV12-3/TRBV12-4	.	12	.	TRBJ2-7	CASSLQGHEQYF	TGTGCCAGCAGTTTACAGGGCCACGAGCAGTACTTC
TRBV11-2	.	16	TRBD1	TRBJ2-5	CASSLTSGGGQETQYF	TGTGCCAGCAGTCTTACCTCAGGGGGCGGGCAAGAGACCCAGTACTTC
TRBV6-1	.	14	.	TRBJ1-1	CASSESGAYTEAFF	TGTGCCAGCAGTGAGTCAGGGGCTTACACTGAAGCTTTCTTT
TRBV30	few	14	TRBD1	TRBJ1-1	CAWSKEGAYTEAFF	TGTGCCTGGAGTAAGGAGGGGGCATACACTGAAGCTTTCTTT
TRBV30	.	12	.	TRBJ2-7	CAWSGSHYEQYF	TGTGCCTGGAGTGGGTCACACTACGAGCAGTACTTC
TRBV10-2	.	16	TRBD2	TRBJ2-7	CASTMMGTSGAHEQYF	TGCGCCAGCACCATGATGGGGACTAGCGGGGCCCACGAGCAGTACTTC
TRBV19	.	14	.	TRBJ2-1	CASRGPSSYNEQFF	TGTGCCAGTAGGGGCCCAAGCTCCTACAATGAGCAGTTCTTC
TRBV6-5	.	14	.	TRBJ1-1	CASNGRAPATEAFF	TGTGCCAGCAATGGGCGGGCCCCAGCCACTGAAGCTTTCTTT
TRBV12-3/TRBV12-4	.	12	.	TRBJ1-1	CASSFPGTEAFF	TGTGCCAGCAGTTTTCCGGGGACTGAAGCTTTCTTT
TRBV7-6	.	13	.	TRBJ1-1	CASSLEAGTEAFF	TGTGCCAGCAGCTTAGAGGCGGGCACTGAAGCTTTCTTT
TRBV6-5	.	15	TRBD1	TRBJ1-1	CASSYGTGVNTEAFF	TGTGCCAGCAGTTACGGGACAGGGGTGAACACTGAAGCTTTCTTT
TRBV10-1	few	16	TRBD1	TRBJ2-2	CASSDRTGGSTGELFF	TGCGCCAGCAGTGATCGGACAGGGGGTAGCACCGGGGAGCTGTTTTTT
TRBV19	.	16	TRBD1	TRBJ2-1	CASSMPGTGGYNEQFF	TGTGCCAGTAGTATGCCCGGGACAGGGGGTTACAATGAGCAGTTCTTC
TRBV14	.	16	TRBD2	TRBJ2-5	CASSPKRLAGVETQYF	TGTGCCAGCAGTCCAAAGAGACTAGCGGGAGTCGAGACCCAGTACTTC
TRBV10-2	.	12	.	TRBJ1-1	CASRDRNTEAFF	TGCGCCAGCCGAGACAGGAACACTGAAGCTTTCTTT
TRBV7-9	few	14	TRBD1	TRBJ1-2	CASSLGTGSYGYTF	TGTGCCAGCAGCTTAGGGACAGGGTCCTATGGCTACACCTTC
TRBV6-4	.	15	TRBD2	TRBJ2-7	CASSAGGRGAYEQYF	TGTGCCAGCAGTGCCGGGGGGCGGGGGGCCTACGAGCAGTACTTC